This TCR beta chain was sequenced for a study of OX40 agonist ivuxolimab in advanced cancers. On this clone: The same CDR3 also results from other DNA sequences found in this sample.

Only in-frame clones appear in the TCRdb table, and some are missing; sequencing was by immunoSEQ multiplex PCR. The sample contains tens of thousands of clones, 88% of which appear only once. CDR3 length equals 15 residues. Germline CDR1 SGHNT, CDR2 YYREEE (reference sequence). V lost 4 bases and J lost 4; bases outside the gene matches: 9. The TCR was taken from an adult with an advanced solid tumor such as melanoma, head and neck, liver or kidney cancer. The chain employs TRBV5-4 and TRBJ1-1; TRBD1 agrees at 8 bases. Sequenced here: CD4+ or CD8+ T cells sorted from blood, sampled in a trial of the OX40 agonist ivuxolimab. CDR3 region: CASSPAGQGGTEAFF. DNA of the CDR3: TGTGCCAGCAGCCCGGCCGGACAGGGTGGCACTGAAGCTTTCTTT. Full variable domain (remainder filled in from reference TRBV5-4 and TRBJ1-1): ETGVTQSPTHLIKTRGQQVTLRCSSQSGHNTVSWYQQALGQGPQFIFQYYREEENGRGNFPPRFSGLQFPNYSSELNVNALELDDSALYLCASSPAGQGGTEAFFGQGTRLTVV.